Each of the 26 T cell receptor beta chains below was sequenced from the same sample in a study of identical twins. TCRdb analysed the 5' RACE reads with MiXCR anew, one entry per CDR3 protein. This table holds 640,000 or so distinct CDR3 sequences, 5.5% to 6.5% found once. The sequenced sample was naive T cells sorted from blood. The origin of the receptors is a man younger than 35 in good health.

V and J are TRBV19 and TRBJ2-2; a possible D gene is TRBD1 (7 bases). This CDR3 comprises 15 residues. Trimming left V 6 bases short and J 6 bases short, with 17 bases between. Germline CDR1 is LNHDA and CDR2 is SQIVND (reference sequence). CDR3 nucleotide sequence: TGTGCCAGTAGGCGGGACAGAGGAATAGCCGGGGAGCTGTTTTTT. Encoded protein: CASRRDRGIAGELFF.

V usage is TRBV6-5 and J usage is TRBJ2-5; 15 positions match TRBD2. J gave up 5 bases and V 2 bases, and 6 bases lay outside the gene matches. The CDR3 sequence is 17 residues long. Germline values: CDR1 MNHEY, CDR2 SVGAGI. The CDR3 loop is CASSYGGTSGRMETQYF. CDR3 DNA sequence: TGTGCCAGCAGTTACGGTGGGACTAGCGGGAGGATGGAGACCCAGTACTTC.

J is TRBJ2-7 and V is TRBV20-1, with D possibly being TRBD1 (6 bases). The germline CDR1 and CDR2 sequences are DFQATT and SNEGSKA (reference sequence). Trimming stripped 0 bases from V and 1 base from J, with 13 bases between. CDR3 length: 15 residues. The CDR3 loop is CSAREYSGESYEQYF. The CDR3 bases are TGCAGTGCTAGAGAATACTCAGGGGAATCCTACGAGCAGTACTTC.

The table lists this clonotype with many counts. The chain combines TRBV20-1 with TRBJ2-5; possibly TRBD2 for D (6 bases). CDR1 and CDR2 (germline): DFQATT, SNEGSKA (reference sequence). Trimming pared 7 bases from V and 5 bases from J, leaving 29 bases between. The CDR3 has 17 residues. The CDR3 sequence is CSVPDGRGPSRRETQYF. In DNA, the CDR3 is TGCAGTGTTCCCGACGGGAGAGGCCCATCACGTCGGGAGACCCAGTACTTC.

This clonotype was seen ten or more times. This chain links TRBV7-8 with TRBJ2-3; TRBD2 agrees at 11 bases. The germline V gene has CDR1 SGHVS and CDR2 FQNEAQ. The trim removed 3 bases at V and 3 bases at J, leaving 2 bases unmatched. The CDR3 runs 15 residues. The CDR3 is CASSFRTSGTDTQYF. The CDR3 nucleotides are TGTGCCAGCAGCTTCCGGACTAGCGGGACAGATACGCAGTATTTT.

J is TRBJ2-2 and V is TRBV6-2 or TRBV6-3; TRBD2 matches 9 bases. V lost 7 bases and J lost 4; bases outside the gene matches: 7. The CDR3 is 15 amino acids. From germline, CDR1 is MNHEY and CDR2 SVGEGT. The CDR3 nucleotides read TGTGCCAGCATTCCTAGCGGGGCCGGCACCGGGGAGCTGTTTTTT. It codes for CASIPSGAGTGELFF.

This clonotype was observed many times. The chain links TRBV20-1 to TRBJ2-4; D is possibly TRBD1 (5 bases). Trimming shortened V by 5 bases and J by 5 bases, and 13 bases separated the two germline ends. CDR1 and CDR2 from the germline V gene are DFQATT and SNEGSKA (reference sequence). This CDR3 region has 13 residues. The CDR3 nucleotides read TGCAGTGCTCAGGACATCATGGAAAACATTCAGTACTTC. Protein: CSAQDIMENIQYF.

The table lists this clonotype with many counts. The chain joins TRBV12-3 or TRBV12-4 to TRBJ2-1; TRBD1 aligns across 7 bases. With V trimmed by 5 bases and J by 4 bases, 8 bases remained unmatched. The CDR3 is made up of 15 amino acids. CDR3 DNA: TGTGCCAGCAGTAAACAGGGGCGACAGTACAATGAGCAGTTCTTC. It codes for CASSKQGRQYNEQFF.

This clonotype was picked up a small number of times. The chain uses TRBV7-9 and TRBJ2-3; D ambiguous. Germline lookup yields CDR1 SEHNR and CDR2 FQNEAQ (reference sequence). With 5 bases removed from V and 9 bases from J, the gap between germline ends came to 12 bases. This CDR3 comprises 12 residues. This CDR3 is CASSHRLSTQYF. In DNA form, the CDR3 reads TGTGCCAGCAGCCATCGACTGTCAACGCAGTATTTT.

The rearrangement joins TRBV7-9 to TRBJ2-7, with D tentatively TRBD1 or TRBD2 (5 bases each). V dropped 0 bases and J dropped 5 bases, with 11 bases sitting between them. The CDR3 length is 14 residues. Germline values: CDR1 SEHNR, CDR2 FQNEAQ (reference sequence). Here the CDR3 DNA reads TGTGCCAGCAGCTTAGCCGGGGCCAGGGACGAGCAGTACGTC. Protein product: CASSLAGARDEQYV.

The chain joins TRBV5-1 to TRBJ2-1; 10 bases map to TRBD2. The CDR3 extends over 13 amino acids. Germline CDR1 SGHRS, CDR2 YFSETQ. With V trimmed by 6 bases and J by 9 bases, 6 bases remained unmatched. Written as DNA, the CDR3 is TGCGCCAGCAACCGAGGGACTAGCGTTGAGCAGTTCTTC. Residues: CASNRGTSVEQFF. Together with reference TRBV5-1 and TRBJ2-1, the CDR3 gives the full variable domain: KAGVTQTPRYLIKTRGQQVTLSCSPISGHRSVSWYQQTPGQGLQFLFEYFSETQRNKGNFPGRFSGRQFSNSRSEMNVSTLELGDSALYLCASNRGTSVEQFFGPGTRLTVL.

The chain joins TRBV20-1 to TRBJ2-5, with 8 nucleotides matching TRBD2. The junction had 9 bases not matched to a gene; V was cut back by 3 bases and J by 0 bases. Per the germline V gene, CDR1 is DFQATT and CDR2 is SNEGSKA (reference sequence). The CDR3 loop spans 16 amino acids. The chain's CDR3 is CSASSGLLADQETQYF. CDR3 in DNA: TGCAGTGCTAGCTCCGGCTTACTAGCGGACCAAGAGACCCAGTACTTC.

The V gene is TRBV7-8, the J gene TRBJ2-7; D tentatively fits TRBD1 or TRBD2 (5 bases each). The CDR3 extends over 17 amino acids. Germline V CDR1 and CDR2: SGHVS, FQNEAQ. The V gene lost 4 bases and the J gene lost 0 bases, with 19 bases spanning the gap. CDR3 region: CASSSLGAGRSSYEQYF. The CDR3 DNA follows: TGTGCCAGCAGCTCCCTCGGGGCAGGCCGGAGCTCCTACGAGCAGTACTTC.

The table lists this clonotype with many counts. At one boundary the junction diverges from the germline segment, which might be a read error. The chain recombines TRBV12-3 or TRBV12-4 with TRBJ2-1; 12 bases fit TRBD2. The CDR3 is 15 residues long. CDR3 amino acids: CASSLAGGPLYEQFF. The CDR3 bases are TGTGCCAGCAGTCTAGCGGGAGGGCCACTCTATGAGCAGTTCTTC.

This clonotype showed up just a few times. This rearrangement joins TRBV10-3 to TRBJ1-5, with D uncertain. V was pared by 0 bases and J by 4 bases, with 7 bases between. The germline V gene encodes CDR1 ENHRY and CDR2 SYGVKD. The CDR3 is 14 residues long. As DNA, the CDR3 is TGTGCCATCAGTGAGTCGCCGGATAATCAGCCCCAGCATTTT. Amino acids: CAISESPDNQPQHF.

This clonotype was counted a few times. V gene TRBV18 combines with J gene TRBJ1-1; D is unresolved. The CDR3 runs to 16 residues. Trimming took off 0 bases at V and 0 bases at J, with 11 bases between the two ends. In germline, CDR1 is KGHSH, CDR2 LQKENI. This CDR3 reads CASSPPMQRMNTEAFF. CDR3 sequence (DNA): TGTGCCAGCTCACCACCAATGCAAAGGATGAACACTGAAGCTTTCTTT.

This clonotype was seen only a few times. This CDR3 is CASSYFRRQGRNTEAFF. The CDR3 nucleotides are TGTGCCAGCAGTTACTTCCGGCGGCAAGGTAGGAACACTGAAGCTTTCTTT. The chain joins TRBV6-5 to TRBJ1-1; D call uncertain. Germline V CDR1 and CDR2: MNHEY, SVGAGI. The length of the CDR3 is 17 residues. V lost 1 base to trimming and J lost 1 base, with 16 bases between them.

This clonotype was observed at least ten times. The chain combines TRBV15 with TRBJ1-3, with D possibly matching TRBD1 (5 bases). The germline CDR1 and CDR2 sequences are LNHNV and YYDKDF (reference sequence). CDR3 length equals 17 residues. V was clipped by 0 bases and J by 1 base, with 13 bases between them. The CDR3 region has the DNA TGTGCCACCAGCAGAGATCCGGGGTACAGGTCTGGAAACACCATATATTTT. It specifies CATSRDPGYRSGNTIYF.

The CDR3 here is CSARGDFSNEQFF. CDR3 sequence (DNA): TGCAGTGCTAGAGGGGACTTTAGCAATGAGCAGTTCTTC. The chain recombines TRBV20-1 with TRBJ2-1, with D possibly being TRBD2 (6 bases). The CDR3 consists of 13 residues. CDR1 and CDR2 (germline): DFQATT, SNEGSKA (reference sequence). Trimming pared 1 base from V and 6 bases from J, leaving 10 bases between.

This clonotype has just a few counts. This rearrangement joins TRBV6-1 to TRBJ2-7; 9 nucleotides align to TRBD2. V dropped 6 bases and J dropped 7; count of bases not matched to a gene: 10. Germline V gene sequence: CDR1 MNHNS, CDR2 SASEGT. CDR3 size: 14 residues. CDR3 loop: CASSQTSGGGEQYV. The DNA for the CDR3 is TGTGCCAGCAGCCAGACTAGCGGAGGAGGGGAGCAGTACGTC.

This clonotype was seen repeatedly, ten times or more. J is TRBJ2-1 and V is TRBV2; D unclear. Germline assignment: CDR1 SNHLY and CDR2 FYNNEI. The CDR3 runs 13 residues. V was clipped by 0 bases and J by 9 bases, with 9 bases between them. The CDR3 DNA reads as TGTGCCAGCAGTGAAGCTGGGTTTGGTGAGCAGTTCTTC. This sequence encodes CASSEAGFGEQFF. The whole variable domain, filled in from reference TRBV2 and TRBJ2-1, reads EPEVTQTPSHQVTQMGQEVILRCVPISNHLYFYWYRQILGQKVEFLVSFYNNEISEKSEIFDDQFSVERPDGSNFTLKIRSTKLEDSAMYFCASSEAGFGEQFFGPGTRLTVL.

In its sample, this clonotype was seen a few times. This sequence joins TRBV29-1 and TRBJ2-5, with unresolved D. CDR1 and CDR2 (germline): SQVTM, ANQGSEA. The CDR3 extends over 13 amino acids. Trimming cost V 6 bases and J 1 base, with 12 bases left between them. The CDR3 loop reads CSVPHSLQETQYF. The CDR3 DNA reads TGCAGCGTCCCCCACTCCCTCCAAGAGACCCAGTACTTC.

This clonotype was observed many times. The gene calls are TRBV20-1 and TRBJ2-1; TRBD2 matches 10 bases. V was clipped by 2 bases and J by 2 bases; unmatched bases: 9. Germline values: CDR1 DFQATT, CDR2 SNEGSKA (reference sequence). CDR3 length: 17 amino acids. CDR3 sequence reads: CSARTRGLADAYNEQFF. As DNA, the CDR3 is TGCAGTGCTAGAACCAGAGGACTAGCGGATGCCTACAATGAGCAGTTCTTC.

This clonotype was picked up many times. The J gene is TRBJ2-2, the V gene TRBV24-1, with TRBD1 matching over 8 bases. Trimming removed 8 bases from V and 1 base from J; junction bases left unmatched: 5. There are 15 residues in the CDR3. CDR1 KGHDR and CDR2 SFDVKD come from the germline V gene. CDR3 nucleotides: TGTGCCACCACCCTGGGGACAGGGAACACCGGGGAGCTGTTTTTT. Protein product: CATTLGTGNTGELFF.

This clonotype was seen many times. In nucleotides, the CDR3 is TGCGCCAGCAGCGTCATAGCGGGAGGGCCAGACAATGAGCAGTTCTTC. Its protein product is CASSVIAGGPDNEQFF. The V gene is TRBV5-1, the J gene TRBJ2-1; 11 bases fit TRBD2. This CDR3 is built from 16 residues. The V gene end was trimmed by 4 bases and the J gene end by 5 bases; junction bases not matched to a gene: 8. The V gene's germline CDR1 is SGHRS and CDR2 YFSETQ.

There are many counts of this clonotype. The chain has TRBV6-1 and TRBJ2-1; 9 bases match TRBD2. V trimming: 0 bases; J trimming: 10 bases; junction bases outside the gene matches: 10. CDR1 is MNHNS, CDR2 SASEGT, per germline. This CDR3 comprises 16 residues. The CDR3 coding sequence is TGTGCCAGCAGTGAAGCTAAGGGGACTAGCTTATTCGAGCAGTTCTTC. It specifies CASSEAKGTSLFEQFF.